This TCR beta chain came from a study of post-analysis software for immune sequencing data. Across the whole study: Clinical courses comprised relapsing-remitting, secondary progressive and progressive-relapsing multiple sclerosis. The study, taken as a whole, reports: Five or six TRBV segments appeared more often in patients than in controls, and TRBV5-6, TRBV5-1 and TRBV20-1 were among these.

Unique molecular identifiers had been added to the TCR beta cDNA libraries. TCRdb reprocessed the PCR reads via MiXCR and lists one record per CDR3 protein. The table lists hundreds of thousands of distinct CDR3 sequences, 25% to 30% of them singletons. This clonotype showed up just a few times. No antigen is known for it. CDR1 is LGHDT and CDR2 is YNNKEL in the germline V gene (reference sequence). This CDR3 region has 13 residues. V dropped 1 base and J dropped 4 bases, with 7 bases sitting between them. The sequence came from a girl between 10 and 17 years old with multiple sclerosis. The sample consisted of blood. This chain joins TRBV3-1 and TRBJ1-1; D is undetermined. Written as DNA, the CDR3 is TGTGCCAGCAGCCAAGCGGCGGTCACTGAAGCTTTCTTT. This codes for CASSQAAVTEAFF. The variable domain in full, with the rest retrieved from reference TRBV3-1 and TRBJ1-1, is DTAVSQTPKYLVTQMGNDKSIKCEQNLGHDTMYWYKQDSKKFLKIMFSYNNKELIINETVPNRFSPKSPDKAHLNLHINSLELGDSAVYFCASSQAAVTEAFFGQGTRLTVV.